This T cell receptor (beta chain) was sequenced for a study of beta chain features in type 1 diabetes. Study as a whole: Sorted cell examination encompassed around 100,000,000 cells across all samples. Study-wide results and caveats: It was not settled here whether HLA type affects TCRB rearrangement. Junctions at VDJ sites from type 1 diabetes patients had fewer insertions and more deletions.

Germline-derived CDR1 and CDR2 are SGHDT and YYEEEE. The CDR3 extends over 16 amino acids. V shed 2 bases, J shed 0 bases, and the junction held 7 bases outside the gene matches. CD45RO/CCR7/CD25/CD127/CD95/CD27 staining was used to isolate CD4+ naive, central memory, regulatory and stem cell-like memory cells by sorting. Only a few counts were recorded for this clone. Its cognate antigen is unknown. The investigators reverse transcribed all of the isolated RNA, so they sequenced expressed TCRB transcripts. Profiling relied on immunoSEQ multiplex PCR, and the TCRdb table lists in-frame clones only, not all of them. The table includes hundreds of thousands of clones, 8% detected once.

The sequenced material came from central memory CD4+ T cells from blood. The receptor was isolated from a woman younger than 35 in good health. The chain uses TRBV5-6 and TRBJ1-2; 7 nucleotides match TRBD1. The CDR3 here is CASSFTGAGANYGYTF. The DNA for the CDR3 is TGTGCCAGCAGCTTTACAGGGGCTGGAGCTAACTATGGCTACACCTTC.